These 25 T cell receptor beta chains were sequenced from one sample in a study of blood T cells in healthy people across ages (dated by TCRdb to between 2014 and 2017). Library method: 5' RACE. TCRdb lists the instrument as Illumina HiSeq 2500. A second PCR of roughly 6 to 12 cycles was run with a J-beta primer mix and a sample-barcoded 5' primer. TCRdb reprocessed the public reads (quality trimming at Q25 with fastp, clone calling with MiXCR) and kept in-frame beta chains. Every CDR3 protein is listed once, alongside the most common genes and DNA of its rows. In this sample the table shows about 680,000 distinct CDR3 sequences, 49% of which occur a single time. The ten biggest clones cover around a third of the sample. Sequenced sample: blood. Every receptor here comes from a woman in her sixties or seventies in good health.

The chain carries TRBV20-1 and TRBJ2-1; D possibly corresponds to TRBD1 (7 bases). CDR1 and CDR2 from the germline V gene are DFQATT and SNEGSKA (reference sequence). This CDR3 region has 15 residues. Trimming cost V 3 bases and J 3 bases, with 15 bases left between them. Here the CDR3 reads CSARGGQLSYNEQFF. The CDR3 coding sequence is TGCAGTGCTAGGGGGGGACAGCTGAGCTACAATGAGCAGTTCTTC.

V gene TRBV5-1 combines with J gene TRBJ2-1, with D possibly TRBD2 on 6 matching bases. The V gene lost 4 bases and the J gene lost 4 bases, with 15 bases spanning the gap. Germline V gene data show CDR1 as SGHRS and CDR2 as YFSETQ. The CDR3 covers 15 residues. CDR3 DNA sequence: TGCGCCAGCAGCGATCCGCGGGGTGGGTACAATGAGCAGTTCTTC. Its protein product is CASSDPRGGYNEQFF.

With regard to this clonotype: A much larger clone differs from this one at a single base, so this may be a read error. The chain links TRBV20-1 to TRBJ2-1; 11 bases match TRBD2. This CDR3 region has 15 residues. Per the germline V gene, CDR1 is DFQATT and CDR2 is SNEGSKA (reference sequence). The DNA of the CDR3 is TGCAGTGCTAGTTCACTAGCGGGAGATAGTAATGAGCGGTTCTTC. This sequence encodes CSASSLAGDSNERFF.

The CDR3 sequence: CASAPGQKETQYF. CDR3 nucleotides: TGCGCCAGCGCACCGGGACAGAAAGAGACCCAGTACTTC. The chain combines TRBV5-1 with TRBJ2-5; 7 positions agree with TRBD1. Germline V gives CDR1 SGHRS, CDR2 YFSETQ. The CDR3 length is 13 residues. V was pared by 7 bases and J by 3 bases, with 6 bases of the junction left unmatched. Full variable domain (remainder filled in from reference TRBV5-1 and TRBJ2-5): KAGVTQTPRYLIKTRGQQVTLSCSPISGHRSVSWYQQTPGQGLQFLFEYFSETQRNKGNFPGRFSGRQFSNSRSEMNVSTLELGDSALYLCASAPGQKETQYFGPGTRLLVL.

The V gene is TRBV21-1, the J gene TRBJ2-5; TRBD2, as called in the table, went unchecked against the DNA. TRBV21-1 is a documented pseudogene. The CDR3 extends over 16 amino acids. The CDR3 coding sequence is TGTGCCAGCAGCAAAGCATTGGTGGACTTGCAAGAGACCCAGTACTTC. Its translation: CASSKALVDLQETQYF.

This clonotype was picked up one time. The chain uses TRBV29-1 and TRBJ2-5; a possible D gene is TRBD2 (7 bases). Per germline, CDR1 SQVTM and CDR2 ANQGSEA. Trimming shortened V by 1 base and J by 5 bases, and 14 bases separated the two germline ends. This CDR3 is built from 14 residues. The CDR3 sequence is CSVEGEGGAETQYF. In nucleotides, the CDR3 is TGCAGCGTTGAAGGGGAGGGGGGGGCTGAGACCCAGTACTTC.

The V gene is TRBV7-2, the J gene TRBJ2-7; 9 bases agree with TRBD2. V lost 1 base to trimming and J lost 0 bases; unmatched junction nucleotides: 10. CDR3 length: 18 residues. Germline CDR1 is SGHTA and CDR2 is FQGNSA. The CDR3 is CASSLVLAGTGPSYEQYF. The CDR3 DNA sequence: TGTGCCAGCAGCTTAGTACTAGCGGGCACTGGCCCCTCCTACGAGCAGTACTTC.

Note on this clonotype: Possible read error: a much larger clone is one base away. V and J are TRBV2 and TRBJ2-7, with D tentatively TRBD1 (6 bases). This CDR3 contains 12 residues. Germline CDR1 and CDR2: SNHLY and FYNNEI. V shed 6 bases and J shed 5 bases, with 11 bases lying between them. The DNA for the CDR3 is TGTGCCAGCAGGACAGGTGACGACGAGCAGTACTTC. This encodes CASRTGDDEQYF.

The chain links TRBV15 to TRBJ1-4; D is unresolved. V was pared by 5 bases and J by 0 bases, with 16 bases between. This CDR3 is built from 17 residues. CDR1 LNHNV and CDR2 YYDKDF come from the germline V gene (reference sequence). CDR3: CATSRLRQTATNEKLFF. The DNA for the CDR3 is TGTGCCACCAGCCGTTTACGACAAACGGCAACTAATGAAAAACTGTTTTTT.

The sample holds a few counts of this clonotype. The chain combines TRBV6-2 or TRBV6-3 with TRBJ1-5, with 7 nucleotides matching TRBD1. V gave up 10 bases and J gave up 6 bases; unmatched junction bases: 9. This CDR3 spans 13 amino acids. Germline CDR1 MNHEY, CDR2 SVGEGT. CDR3 region: CAITRGPGQPQHF. DNA of the CDR3: TGTGCCATCACAAGGGGGCCCGGTCAGCCCCAGCATTTT.

The chain has TRBV20-1 and TRBJ1-6, with D perhaps matching TRBD1 (6 bases). Per germline, CDR1 DFQATT and CDR2 SNEGSKA (reference sequence). Trimming took off 4 bases at V and 7 bases at J, with 17 bases between the two ends. CDR3 length: 15 residues. CDR3 coding DNA: TGCAGTGCTATTGCGACAGGAGGCCCAAATTCACCCCTCCACTTT. Amino acids: CSAIATGGPNSPLHF.

In its sample, this clonotype was seen many times. The gene calls are TRBV28 and TRBJ2-5; D ambiguous. The CDR3 contains 14 residues. With 2 bases removed from V and 2 bases from J, the gap between germline ends came to 9 bases. CDR1 and CDR2 from the germline V gene are MDHEN and SYDVKM. CDR3 coding DNA: TGTGCCAGCAGTTTAACACAGAAACAAGAGACCCAGTACTTC. Translated, it gives CASSLTQKQETQYF.

This chain's CDR3 is CASSYPSNQPQHF. The CDR3 bases are TGTGCCAGCAGTTACCCCAGCAATCAGCCCCAGCATTTT. This chain uses TRBV6-2 or TRBV6-3 with TRBJ1-5, with no clear D. Germline V lookup: CDR1 MNHEY, CDR2 SVGEGT. The CDR3 runs to 13 residues. V was cut by 2 bases and J by 1 base, with 3 bases left in between.

This clonotype was recorded once. The chain combines TRBV12-3 or TRBV12-4 with TRBJ1-1; D gene uncertain. The CDR3 is made up of 13 amino acids. V dropped 6 bases and J dropped 1 base, with 9 bases sitting between them. The CDR3 loop is CASRPPGNTEAFF. The CDR3 nucleotides are TGTGCCAGCAGGCCCCCAGGGAACACTGAAGCTTTCTTT.

The gene calls are TRBV28 and TRBJ2-7; D is perhaps TRBD2 (5 bases). Looked up from germline, CDR1 is MDHEN and CDR2 is SYDVKM. The CDR3 is 14 residues long. V was trimmed by 5 bases and J by 0 bases, leaving 11 bases between them. This CDR3 reads CASSLLDFSYEQYF. CDR3 nucleotides: TGTGCCAGCAGTCTCTTGGACTTCTCCTACGAGCAGTACTTC.

Concerning this clonotype itself: A junction end diverges from the germline sequence, so it may reflect a read error. V usage is TRBV27 and J usage is TRBJ1-6; D is ambiguous. This CDR3 spans 12 amino acids. Germline V lookup: CDR1 MNHEY, CDR2 SMNVEV (reference sequence). CDR3 residues: CASREVDSPPHF. DNA for the CDR3: TGTGCCAGCAGGGAGGTGGACTCACCCCCCCACTTT.

A word on this clonotype: One junction end does not reproduce the germline sequence, and a read error may be involved. The chain recombines TRBV9 with TRBJ2-1; 8 nucleotides align to TRBD1. Germline loops: CDR1 SGDLS, CDR2 YYNGEE. The CDR3 consists of 17 residues. CDR3 nucleotides: TGTGCCAGCAGCGCAATCTGGACAGGGAAGGCCTACAGTGAGCAGTTCTTC. Its translation is CASSAIWTGKAYSEQFF.

This clonotype was seen at least ten times. This chain's CDR3 is CSAVTGGYQETQYF. In nucleotides, the CDR3 is TGCAGCGCAGTGACAGGGGGGTACCAAGAGACCCAGTACTTC. This chain links TRBV29-1 with TRBJ2-5; 9 bases line up with TRBD1. J gave up 0 bases and V 7 bases, and 6 bases lay outside the gene matches. The CDR3 runs 14 residues. CDR1 SQVTM and CDR2 ANQGSEA come from the germline V gene.

The chain joins TRBV7-9 to TRBJ2-3, with a tentative D call TRBD1 (6 bases). This CDR3 region has 12 residues. CDR1 is SEHNR, CDR2 FQNEAQ, per germline (reference sequence). Between the trimmed V and J ends, which lost 5 bases and 7 bases, there was a span of 10 bases. The CDR3 nucleotides are TGTGCCAGCAGCGCGGACAGTAATACGCAGTATTTT. Translating it yields CASSADSNTQYF.

In this sample, this clonotype turned up once. The rearrangement uses TRBV20-1 and TRBJ2-7, with TRBD2 identical over 11 bases. The CDR3 extends over 14 amino acids. CDR1 DFQATT and CDR2 SNEGSKA come from the germline V gene (reference sequence). Trimming removed 5 bases from V and 2 bases from J; junction bases left unmatched: 5. CDR3 amino acids: CSAHSSGRTYEQYF. DNA of the CDR3: TGCAGTGCTCACTCTAGCGGGAGGACCTACGAGCAGTACTTC.

V and J are TRBV3-1 and TRBJ2-1; possible D gene TRBD2, 6 bases. There are 15 residues in the CDR3. Germline V gene lookup returns CDR1 LGHDT and CDR2 YNNKEL (reference sequence). Trimming pared 2 bases from V and 7 bases from J, leaving 15 bases between. The CDR3 reads CASSQIQAGRNEQFF. CDR3 coding DNA: TGTGCCAGCAGCCAAATTCAAGCGGGTCGGAATGAGCAGTTCTTC.

The chain joins TRBV13 to TRBJ2-7; 10 bases agree with TRBD2. Per the germline V gene, CDR1 is PRHDT and CDR2 is FYEKMQ (reference sequence). Unmatched junction bases numbered 12, after V lost 4 bases and J lost 0 bases. The CDR3 length is 18 residues. In DNA form, the CDR3 reads TGTGCCAGCAGCTCAAAAGCGGGAGGGCCCCTGAGCTCCTACGAGCAGTACTTC. As protein: CASSSKAGGPLSSYEQYF. Based on the CDR3 plus reference TRBV13 and TRBJ2-7, the full variable domain is AAGVIQSPRHLIKEKRETATLKCYPIPRHDTVYWYQQGPGQDPQFLISFYEKMQSDKGSIPDRFSAQQFSDYHSELNMSSLELGDSALYFCASSSKAGGPLSSYEQYFGPGTRLTVT.

The V gene is TRBV6-6, the J gene TRBJ2-1; TRBD2 matches 7 bases. Germline lookup yields CDR1 MNHNY and CDR2 SVGAGI (reference sequence). The CDR3 is 15 residues long. With 10 bases clipped from V and 3 bases from J, the junction kept 12 bases outside the gene matches. The CDR3 loop reads CANSPGTTFYNEQFF. The CDR3 DNA reads as TGTGCCAACAGCCCCGGGACTACATTCTACAATGAGCAGTTCTTC.

This chain joins TRBV25-1 and TRBJ2-5, with a tentative D call TRBD2 (5 bases). V was trimmed by 1 base and J by 11 bases, leaving 23 bases between them. Germline CDR1 MGHDK, CDR2 SYGVNS. This CDR3 spans 16 amino acids. The CDR3 spells CASSESERAPYNEQYF. The DNA for the CDR3 is TGTGCCAGCAGTGAATCTGAGAGGGCCCCATACAATGAGCAGTACTTC.

In nucleotides, the CDR3 is TGTGCCAGCAGCCCGGCGTACAGGGCCGTCAACGAGCAGTACTTC. Translation gives CASSPAYRAVNEQYF. The rearrangement uses TRBV3-1 and TRBJ2-5; TRBD1 might be the D (6 bases). The J call may be in error: the DNA end matches TRBJ2-7 better. The CDR3 runs 15 residues. Germline loops: CDR1 LGHDT, CDR2 YNNKEL (reference sequence).